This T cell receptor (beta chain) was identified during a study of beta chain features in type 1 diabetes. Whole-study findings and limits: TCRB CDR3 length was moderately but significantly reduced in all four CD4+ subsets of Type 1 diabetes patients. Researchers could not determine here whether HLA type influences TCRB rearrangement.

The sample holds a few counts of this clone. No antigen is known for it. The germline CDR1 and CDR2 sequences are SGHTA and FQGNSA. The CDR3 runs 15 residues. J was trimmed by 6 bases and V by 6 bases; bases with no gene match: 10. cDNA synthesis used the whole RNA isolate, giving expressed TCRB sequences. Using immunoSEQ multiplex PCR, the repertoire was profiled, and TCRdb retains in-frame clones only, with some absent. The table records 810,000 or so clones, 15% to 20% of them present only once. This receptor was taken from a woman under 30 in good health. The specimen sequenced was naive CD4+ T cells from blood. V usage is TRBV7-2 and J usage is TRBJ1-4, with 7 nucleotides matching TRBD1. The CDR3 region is CASRPTGWKDEKLFF. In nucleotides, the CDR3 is TGTGCCAGCAGGCCGACAGGGTGGAAGGATGAAAAACTGTTTTTT.